Listed below are T cell receptor beta chains from one sample, sequenced in a study of cytomegalovirus exposure and HLA in healthy donors. Some clones are missing from TCRdb's copy, which holds only in-frame ones; the method was immunoSEQ multiplex PCR. The sample yields approximately 30,000 clones, about 60% seen once. Sequenced material: PBMCs. The source of these receptors is a man aged 45 to 65 in good health and CMV-seropositive. The CDR3 runs from the conserved cysteine through the conserved F or W. The listing skips clone size in some rows; elsewhere it reads once, few, many or a size class.

>few|TRBJ1-5|TRBV2
CASSPWDSSNQPQHF
>few|TRBJ1-2|TRBV6-5
CASSWVEGYGYTF
>.|TRBJ2-2|TRBV6-6
CASSSEGGSTGELFF
>.|TRBJ1-2|TRBV19
CASSSPGTGDYGYTF
>.|TRBJ2-5|TRBV7-6
CASSLALSGGTQYF
>few|TRBJ2-7|TRBV5-8
CASSLVGVTYEQYF
>.|TRBJ2-4|TRBV4-3
CASSQETGVQYF
>.|TRBJ2-7|TRBV7-9
CASGDNSYEQYF
>few|TRBJ2-5|TRBV29-1
CSAIILAGGYSIAETQYF
>.|TRBJ2-7|TRBV27
CASTPKGQGSYEQYF
>.|TRBJ2-7|TRBV7-9
CASSLEQGVDEQYF
>.|TRBJ2-3|TRBV28
CASRGSSRSTDTQYF
>.|TRBJ2-3|TRBV29-1
CSVAVRTDTQYF
>once|TRBJ2-5|TRBV30
CAWSVWAGRVGETQYF
>.|TRBJ1-5|TRBV23-1
CASSLGQGFQPQHF
>.|TRBJ1-5|TRBV28
CASSLPGQNSNQPQHF
>.|TRBJ2-3|TRBV5-1
CASSQLQGTDTQYF
>.|TRBJ1-1|TRBV29-1
CSGTGGLNTEAFF
>.|TRBJ1-5|TRBV4-1
CASSQVNTPYSNQPQHF
>few|TRBJ1-4|TRBV4-3
CASSQGTGIGNEKLFF
>few|TRBJ2-1|TRBV6-1
CASSEETGGYNEQFF
>.|TRBJ2-7|TRBV30
CAWSVIWSEQYF
>.|TRBJ2-7|TRBV14
CASSQGGDYEQYF
>.|TRBJ2-5|TRBV5-6
CASSLEVGVQETQYF
>few|TRBJ1-2|TRBV6-5
CASTPTGKQSYTF
>few|TRBJ1-1|TRBV2
CASILNTEAFF
>.|TRBJ2-5|TRBV30
CAWKNLAEGRETQYF
>.|TRBJ2-1|TRBV4-1
CASSQDYRVSYNEQFF
>.|TRBJ2-1|TRBV4-2
CASTPEGGHHGEQFF
>.|TRBJ1-2|TRBV19
CASSIGDRVYGYTF
>once|TRBJ1-5|TRBV18
CASSPDRNQPQHF
>.|TRBJ2-5|TRBV5-1
CASSPDFGFGETQYF
>once|TRBJ1-1|TRBV5-1
CASSIRDRGTEAFF
>.|TRBJ2-5|TRBV5-1
CASSPAGTPRGETQYF
>few|TRBJ1-5|TRBV27
CASSRGTRNQPQHF
>few|TRBJ2-4|TRBV29-1
CSVQRGRTDIQYF
>.|TRBJ1-2|TRBV4-2
CASSPQGALGYTF
>.|TRBJ1-1|TRBV5-4
CASTGKGTGPYTEAFF
>few|TRBJ2-5|TRBV7-8
CASSLARWASGGAEYF
>.|TRBJ2-7|TRBV4-1
CASSQGQGIAVGEQYF